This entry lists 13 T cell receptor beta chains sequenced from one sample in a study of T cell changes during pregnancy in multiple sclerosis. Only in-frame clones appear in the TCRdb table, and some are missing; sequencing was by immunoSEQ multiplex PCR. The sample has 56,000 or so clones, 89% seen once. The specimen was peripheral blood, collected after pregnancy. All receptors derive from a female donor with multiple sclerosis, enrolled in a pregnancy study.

Written as DNA, the CDR3 is TGTGCCAGTAGTATGAGGAGGAATGAAAAACTGTTTTTT. This translates into CASSMRRNEKLFF. The rearrangement uses TRBV19 and TRBJ1-4, with D hard to call. Trimming left V 3 bases short and J 5 bases short, with 7 bases between. CDR3 length equals 13 residues. Germline CDR1 is LNHDA and CDR2 is SQIVND (reference sequence). Together with reference TRBV19 and TRBJ1-4, the CDR3 gives the full variable domain: DGGITQSPKYLFRKEGQNVTLSCEQNLNHDAMYWYRQDPGQGLRLIYYSQIVNDFQKGDIAEGYSVSREKKESFPLTVTSAQKNPTAFYLCASSMRRNEKLFFGSGTQLSVL.

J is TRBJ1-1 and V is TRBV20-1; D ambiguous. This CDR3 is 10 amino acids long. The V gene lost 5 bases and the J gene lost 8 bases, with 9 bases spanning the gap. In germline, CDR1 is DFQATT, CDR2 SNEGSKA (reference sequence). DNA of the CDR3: TGCAGTGCTTTGACACTGGAAGCTTTCTTT. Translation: CSALTLEAFF.

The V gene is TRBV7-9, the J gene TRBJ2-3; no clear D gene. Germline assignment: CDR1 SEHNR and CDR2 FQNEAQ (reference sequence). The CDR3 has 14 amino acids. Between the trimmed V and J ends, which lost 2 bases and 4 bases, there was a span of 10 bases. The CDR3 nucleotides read TGTGCCAGCAGCTTAAGCCTGACATCAGATACGCAGTATTTT. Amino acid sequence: CASSLSLTSDTQYF.

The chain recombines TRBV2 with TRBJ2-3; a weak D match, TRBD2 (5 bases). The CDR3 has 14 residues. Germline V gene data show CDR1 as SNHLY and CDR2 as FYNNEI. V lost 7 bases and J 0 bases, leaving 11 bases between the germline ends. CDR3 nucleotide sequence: TGTGCCAGCACCTCGGACTTTAGCACAGATACGCAGTATTTT. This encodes CASTSDFSTDTQYF.

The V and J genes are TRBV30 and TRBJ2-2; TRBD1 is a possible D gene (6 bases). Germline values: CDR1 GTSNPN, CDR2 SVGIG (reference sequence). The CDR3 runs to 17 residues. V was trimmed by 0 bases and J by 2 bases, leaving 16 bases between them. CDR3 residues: CAWSVSWGPSNTGELFF. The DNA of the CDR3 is TGTGCCTGGAGTGTATCCTGGGGGCCGTCCAACACCGGGGAGCTGTTTTTT.

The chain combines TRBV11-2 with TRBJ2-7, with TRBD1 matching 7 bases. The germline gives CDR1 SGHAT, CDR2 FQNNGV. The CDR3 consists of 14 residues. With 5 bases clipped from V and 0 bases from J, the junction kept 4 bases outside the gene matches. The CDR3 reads CASSPRDSSYEQYF. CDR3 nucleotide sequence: TGTGCCAGCAGCCCCCGGGACAGCTCCTACGAGCAGTACTTC.

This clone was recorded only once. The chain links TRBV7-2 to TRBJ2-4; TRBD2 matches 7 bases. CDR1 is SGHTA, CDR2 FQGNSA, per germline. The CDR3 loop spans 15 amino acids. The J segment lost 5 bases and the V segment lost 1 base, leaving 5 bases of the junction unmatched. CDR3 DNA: TGTGCCAGCAGCTTAGGTCTCCGGGGGGAAAACATTCAGTACTTC. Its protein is CASSLGLRGENIQYF.

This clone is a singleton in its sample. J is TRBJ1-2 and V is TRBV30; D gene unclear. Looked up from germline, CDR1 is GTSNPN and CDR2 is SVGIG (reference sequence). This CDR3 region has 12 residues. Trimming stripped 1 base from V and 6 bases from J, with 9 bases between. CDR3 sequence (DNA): TGTGCCTGGAGTGCTCGGGGAGATGGCTACACCTTC. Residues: CAWSARGDGYTF.

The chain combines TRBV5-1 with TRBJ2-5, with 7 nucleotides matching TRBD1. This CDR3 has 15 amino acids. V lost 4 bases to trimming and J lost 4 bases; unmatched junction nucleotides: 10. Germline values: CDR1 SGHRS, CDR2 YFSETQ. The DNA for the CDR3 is TGCGCCAGCAGCATCACCGGGACAGAGGGAGAGACCCAGTACTTC. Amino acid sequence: CASSITGTEGETQYF.

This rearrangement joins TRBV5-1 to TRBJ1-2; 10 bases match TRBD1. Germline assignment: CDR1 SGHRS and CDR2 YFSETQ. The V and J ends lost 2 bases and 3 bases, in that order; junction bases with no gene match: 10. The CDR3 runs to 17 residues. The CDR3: CASSLNPPGQGYYGYTF. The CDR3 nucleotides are TGCGCCAGCAGCTTAAATCCCCCGGGACAGGGGTACTATGGCTACACCTTC.

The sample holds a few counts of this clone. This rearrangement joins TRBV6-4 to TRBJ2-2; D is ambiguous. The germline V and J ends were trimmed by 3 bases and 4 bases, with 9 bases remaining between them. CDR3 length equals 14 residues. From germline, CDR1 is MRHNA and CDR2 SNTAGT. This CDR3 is CASSEVPGTGELFF. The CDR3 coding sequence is TGTGCCAGCAGTGAGGTCCCGGGCACCGGGGAGCTGTTTTTT.

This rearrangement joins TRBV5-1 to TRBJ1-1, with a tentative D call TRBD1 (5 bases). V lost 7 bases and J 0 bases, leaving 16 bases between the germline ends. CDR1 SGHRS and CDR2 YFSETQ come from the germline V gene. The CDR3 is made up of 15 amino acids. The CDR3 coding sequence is TGCGCCAGCCGAACAGGTGTAGGCATGAACACTGAAGCTTTCTTT. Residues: CASRTGVGMNTEAFF.

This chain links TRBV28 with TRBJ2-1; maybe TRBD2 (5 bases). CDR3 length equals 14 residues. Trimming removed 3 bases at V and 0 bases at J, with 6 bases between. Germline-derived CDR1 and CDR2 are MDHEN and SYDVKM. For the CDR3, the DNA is TGTGCCAGCAGTTTGGAGGTCTCCTACAATGAGCAGTTCTTC. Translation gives CASSLEVSYNEQFF.